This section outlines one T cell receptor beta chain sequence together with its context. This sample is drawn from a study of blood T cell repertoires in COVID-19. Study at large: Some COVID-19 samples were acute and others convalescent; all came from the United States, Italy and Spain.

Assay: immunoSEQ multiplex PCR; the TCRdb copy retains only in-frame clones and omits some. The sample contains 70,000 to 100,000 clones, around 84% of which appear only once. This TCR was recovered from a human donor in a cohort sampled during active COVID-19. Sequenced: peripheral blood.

The CDR3 loop is CASSLRLEMSTDTQYF. DNA for the CDR3: TGCGCCAGCAGCCTCCGACTAGAGATGAGCACAGATACGCAGTATTTT. The gene calls are TRBV4-1 and TRBJ2-3; a weak D match, TRBD2 (6 bases). The CDR3 spans 16 residues. CDR1 MGHRA and CDR2 YSYEKL come from the germline V gene. V lost 4 bases to trimming and J lost 0 bases, with 14 bases between them.